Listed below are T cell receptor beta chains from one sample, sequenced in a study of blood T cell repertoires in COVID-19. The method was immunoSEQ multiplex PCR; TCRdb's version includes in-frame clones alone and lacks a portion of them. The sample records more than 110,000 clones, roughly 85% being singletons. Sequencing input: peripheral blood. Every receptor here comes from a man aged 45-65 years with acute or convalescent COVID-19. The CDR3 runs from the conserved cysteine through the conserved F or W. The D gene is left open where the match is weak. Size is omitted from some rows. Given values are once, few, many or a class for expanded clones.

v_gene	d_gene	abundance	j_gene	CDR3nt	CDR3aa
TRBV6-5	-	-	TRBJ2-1	TGTGCCAGCAGGGCAGCCTACAATGAGCAGTTCTTC	CASRAAYNEQFF
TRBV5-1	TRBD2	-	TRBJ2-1	TGCGCCAGCAGCCGGCTGACTAGCGGGGGGTCCAATGAGCAGTTCTTC	CASSRLTSGGSNEQFF
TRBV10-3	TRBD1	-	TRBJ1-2	TGTGCCATCAGGCCGTCGGGACAGGGCCTTCCCGATGGCTACACCTTC	CAIRPSGQGLPDGYTF
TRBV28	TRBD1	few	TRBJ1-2	TGTGCCAGCAGGATTCCGGGACAGGCTAATGGCTACACCTTC	CASRIPGQANGYTF
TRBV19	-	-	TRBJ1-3	TGTGCCAGTAGTATAGATCCAGGGACAAGGCGAAACACCATATATTTT	CASSIDPGTRRNTIYF
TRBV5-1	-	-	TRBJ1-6	TGCGCCAGCAGCTTCGGGGTGGGATCCTATAATTCACCCCTCCACTTT	CASSFGVGSYNSPLHF
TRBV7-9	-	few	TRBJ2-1	TGTGCCAGCAGCCCCAGGGCAGCCTACAATGAGCAGTTCTTC	CASSPRAAYNEQFF
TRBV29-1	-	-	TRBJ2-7	TGCAGCGTTGAGGGGGGTACGGGGGAAAAAGCCTACGAGCAGTACTTC	CSVEGGTGEKAYEQYF
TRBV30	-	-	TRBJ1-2	TGTGCCTGGAGTCCGATAACTCCCTATGGCTACACCTTC	CAWSPITPYGYTF
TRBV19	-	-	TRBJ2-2	TGTGCCTGTGGGGGGGGCCCCGTCACCGGGGAGCTGTTTTTT	CACGGGPVTGELFF
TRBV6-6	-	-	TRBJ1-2	TGTGCCAGCAGTTACGAATTCAGGGACTATGGCTACACCTTC	CASSYEFRDYGYTF
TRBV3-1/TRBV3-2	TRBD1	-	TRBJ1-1	TGTGCCAGCAGCCAGACAGGGTTGGCGGGGAACACTGAAGCTTTCTTT	CASSQTGLAGNTEAFF
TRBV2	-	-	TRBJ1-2	TGTGCCAGCAGTCCCGACTCGACTTACGGCTATGGCTACACCTTC	CASSPDSTYGYGYTF
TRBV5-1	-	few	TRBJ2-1	TGCGCCAGCAGCTTGGCGGGGAGCTCCTACAATGAGCAGTTCTTC	CASSLAGSSYNEQFF
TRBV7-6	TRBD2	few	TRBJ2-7	TGTGCCAGCAGCTTAGAGCGGGAAACCTACGAGCAGTACTTC	CASSLERETYEQYF
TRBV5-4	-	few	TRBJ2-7	TGTGCCAGCAGCTCGGAGCTCCAGCAATACGAGCAGTACTTC	CASSSELQQYEQYF
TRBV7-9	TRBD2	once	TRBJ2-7	TGTGCCAGCAGCCCGGCTAGCGGGAGCTACGAGCAGTACTTC	CASSPASGSYEQYF
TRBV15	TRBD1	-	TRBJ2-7	TGTGCCACCAGTGAAGGACAGGGGGTGCGGGTGCAGTACTTC	CATSEGQGVRVQYF
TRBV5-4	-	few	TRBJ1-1	TGTGCCAGCAGCTTCGGGGATACTGAAGCTTTCTTT	CASSFGDTEAFF
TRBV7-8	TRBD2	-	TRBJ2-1	TGTGCCAGCAGCTTAGGAGCGGGAGAACGTTATGAGCAGTTCTTC	CASSLGAGERYEQFF
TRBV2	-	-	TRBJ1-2	TGTGCCAGCAGTGTTGGCAGGGGAGCCTCTTACAACTATGGCTACACCTTC	CASSVGRGASYNYGYTF
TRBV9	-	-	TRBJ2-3	TGTGCCAGCAGCTTAAGCGGACCTAGCACAGATACGCAGTATTTT	CASSLSGPSTDTQYF
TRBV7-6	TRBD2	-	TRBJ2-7	TGTGCCAGCAGCTTGACCGGGACTAACGGGTTTGACGAGCAGTACTTC	CASSLTGTNGFDEQYF
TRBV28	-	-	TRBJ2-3	TGTGCCAGCAGTTTGACCCGGGGAGGGGGAGATACGCAGTATTTT	CASSLTRGGGDTQYF
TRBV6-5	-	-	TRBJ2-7	TGTGCCAGCGGATTCTTGGGGGGACGGGTCGAGCAGTACTTC	CASGFLGGRVEQYF
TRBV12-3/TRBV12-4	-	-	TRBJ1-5	TGTGCCAGCAGTTTTAGTAGCAATCAGCCCCAGCATTTT	CASSFSSNQPQHF
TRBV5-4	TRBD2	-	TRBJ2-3	TGTGCCAGCAGCCTCCCGGGACTAGCGGGGATCACAGATACGCAGTATTTT	CASSLPGLAGITDTQYF
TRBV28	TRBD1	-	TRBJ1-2	TGTGCCAGCAATGACCGGGACAGGGGATTGGGGATCCGTACCTTC	CASNDRDRGLGIRTF
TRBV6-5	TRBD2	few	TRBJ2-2	TGTGCCAGCAGTTACTCGCGGGAGTTTGTCGGGGAGCTGTTTTTT	CASSYSREFVGELFF
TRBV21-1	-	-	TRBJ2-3	TGTGCCAGCAGCAAAGAGTCGCGGGGCACAGATACGCAGTATTTT	CASSKESRGTDTQYF
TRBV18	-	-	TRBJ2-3	TGTGCCAGCTCACCACCGACGGGAGTCGGCACAGATACGCAGTATTTT	CASSPPTGVGTDTQYF
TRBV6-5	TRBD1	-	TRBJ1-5	TGTGCCAGCAGTTGGGACAGGGCGAATCAGCCCCAGCATTTT	CASSWDRANQPQHF
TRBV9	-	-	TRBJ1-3	TGTGCCAGCACTCTGGGAGGAAACTCTGGAAACACCATATATTTT	CASTLGGNSGNTIYF
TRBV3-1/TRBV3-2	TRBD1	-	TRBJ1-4	TGTGCCAGCAGCGACGAAGGGGGCCCAACTAATGAAAAACTGTTTTTT	CASSDEGGPTNEKLFF
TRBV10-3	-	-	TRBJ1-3	TGTGCCACCGGTTACTCTGGAAACACCATATATTTT	CATGYSGNTIYF
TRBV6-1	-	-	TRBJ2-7	TGTGCCAGCAGTGAAGGGGGCAGGGGTATTAAGCAGTACTTC	CASSEGGRGIKQYF
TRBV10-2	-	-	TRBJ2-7	TGCGCCAGCAGTGAGTCCTCCGGACTGGCCTACGAGCAGTACTTC	CASSESSGLAYEQYF
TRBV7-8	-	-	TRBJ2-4	TGTGCCAGCAGCCCATTGGGGAGTATGGCCAAAAACATTCAGTACTTC	CASSPLGSMAKNIQYF
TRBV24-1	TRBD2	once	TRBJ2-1	TGTGCCACCAGTGATTTGAGGTTGGCTAGCGGGAGATCTTATCAGGATGAGCAGTTCTTC	CATSDLRLASGRSYQDEQFF
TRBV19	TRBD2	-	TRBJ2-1	TGTGCCAGTAGTATACTAGCGGGAGGGGACAATGAGCAGTTCTTC	CASSILAGGDNEQFF
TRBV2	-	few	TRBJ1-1	TGTGCCAGCAGTGAAGATGGGTGGGAGGGGGCTTTCTTT	CASSEDGWEGAFF
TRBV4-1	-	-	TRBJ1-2	TGCGCCAGCAGCTACCGGGACAAGGCAAGCTATGGCTACACCTTC	CASSYRDKASYGYTF
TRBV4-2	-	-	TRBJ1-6	TGTGCCAGCAGCCCGACGGACAGACCCAATTCACCCCTCCACTTT	CASSPTDRPNSPLHF
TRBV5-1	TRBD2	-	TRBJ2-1	TGCGCCAGCAGCTTGGGACTAGCGGGAGGGCCCCTCTACAATGAGCAGTTCTTC	CASSLGLAGGPLYNEQFF
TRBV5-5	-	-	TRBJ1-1	TGTGCCAGCAGCTTGGCGGCACAGACAGAAGCTTTCTTT	CASSLAAQTEAFF
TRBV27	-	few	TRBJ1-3	TGTGCCAGCAGTCCATATTACGGGACTGGAAACACCATATATTTT	CASSPYYGTGNTIYF
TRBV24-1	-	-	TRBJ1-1	TGTGCCACCAGTGATTACGAGACAGCCTCAGGAGCTTTCTTT	CATSDYETASGAFF
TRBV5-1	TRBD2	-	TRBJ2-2	TGCGCCAGCAGGGGAGGGGATATCTCCGGGGAGCTGTTTTTT	CASRGGDISGELFF
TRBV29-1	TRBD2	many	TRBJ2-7	TGCAGCGTTGAAGGGGGTAGCGGGTACTCCTACGAGCAGTACTTC	CSVEGGSGYSYEQYF
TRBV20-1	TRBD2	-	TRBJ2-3	TGCAGTGCTAGTCTTCTAGCGGGGCGCACAGATACGCAGTATTTT	CSASLLAGRTDTQYF
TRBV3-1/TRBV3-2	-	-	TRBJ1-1	TGTGCCAGCAGCCAATTAGGTGGAAAGGGGCCGGGAGCTTTCTTT	CASSQLGGKGPGAFF
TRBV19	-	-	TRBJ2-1	TGTGCCAGTAGTATTCTGAGGGACAATGAGCAGTTCTTC	CASSILRDNEQFF
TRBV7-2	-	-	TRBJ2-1	TGTGCCAGCAGCTTTTCCTATGAGCAGTTCTTC	CASSFSYEQFF
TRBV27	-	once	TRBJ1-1	TGTGCCAGCACGGGGGTCACTGAAGCTTTCTTT	CASTGVTEAFF
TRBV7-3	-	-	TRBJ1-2	TGTGCCAGCGGGCTTCGATCTGGCTACACCTTC	CASGLRSGYTF
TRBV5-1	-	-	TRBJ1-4	TGCGCCAGCAGCTTGAGGGCAGGGGACGGCACTAATGAAAAACTGTTTTTT	CASSLRAGDGTNEKLFF
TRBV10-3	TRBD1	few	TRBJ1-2	TGTGCCATCAGTGAGGGCAGGGGGAAGAATGGCTACACCTTC	CAISEGRGKNGYTF
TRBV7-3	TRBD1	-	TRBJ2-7	TGTGCCAGCAGCTTTCCTTCAGGGGGCTACGAGCAGTACTTC	CASSFPSGGYEQYF
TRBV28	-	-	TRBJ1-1	TGTGCCAGCAGTATCGACACTGAAGCTTTCTTT	CASSIDTEAFF
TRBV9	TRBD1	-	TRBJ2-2	TGTGCCAGCAGCCCTCGGACAGGGCATAACGTGAACACCGGGGAGCTGTTTTTT	CASSPRTGHNVNTGELFF